These T cell receptor beta chains were read from a single sample in a study of blood T cells in healthy people across ages. TCRdb re-analysed the 5' RACE reads in MiXCR, keeping a single row per CDR3 protein. Found here are over 700,000 distinct CDR3 sequences, 53% of them singletons; the top ten hold approximately 40%. The sample comprised blood. These receptors were obtained from an elderly man in good health. Each CDR3 is given with its conserved first and last residue. The order of the fields is J gene, V gene, clone size, D gene, CDR3 protein, CDR3 DNA. The D gene is left open where the match is weak. Size values are once, few and many counts, or a class for expanded clones, and some rows have none.

j_call: TRBJ2-3
v_call: TRBV12-3/TRBV12-4
clone_size: few
d_call: -
cdr3_aa: CASTLLGLRTDTQYF
cdr3_nt: TGTGCCAGCACTCTCCTGGGACTCAGGACAGATACGCAGTATTTT

j_call: TRBJ1-6
v_call: TRBV12-3/TRBV12-4
clone_size: once
d_call: -
cdr3_aa: CASSLGLRGNSPLHF
cdr3_nt: TGTGCCAGCAGTTTAGGTCTTCGGGGGAATTCACCCCTCCACTTT

j_call: TRBJ2-1
v_call: TRBV6-5
clone_size: -
d_call: -
cdr3_aa: CASRETGRNNEQFF
cdr3_nt: TGTGCCAGCAGGGAAACAGGGAGGAACAATGAGCAGTTCTTC

j_call: TRBJ1-2
v_call: TRBV13
clone_size: once
d_call: -
cdr3_aa: CASSHSGRPLLDGYTF
cdr3_nt: TGTGCCAGCAGCCACTCGGGACGGCCTCTATTGGATGGCTACACCTTC

j_call: TRBJ2-7
v_call: TRBV25-1
clone_size: few
d_call: -
cdr3_aa: CASSAGAGIYEQYF
cdr3_nt: TGTGCCAGCAGTGCTGGTGCGGGCATTTACGAGCAGTACTTC

j_call: TRBJ2-7
v_call: TRBV11-1
clone_size: few
d_call: -
cdr3_aa: CASSSDLVRYEQYF
cdr3_nt: TGTGCCAGCAGCTCCGACTTGGTAAGGTACGAGCAGTACTTC

j_call: TRBJ1-4
v_call: TRBV12-3/TRBV12-4
clone_size: many
d_call: -
cdr3_aa: CASSNRQELFF
cdr3_nt: TGTGCCAGCAGTAACAGACAGGAACTGTTTTTT

j_call: TRBJ1-4
v_call: TRBV14
clone_size: -
d_call: -
cdr3_aa: CASSHIPGRRGEKLFF
cdr3_nt: TGTGCCAGCAGCCATATACCGGGACGGAGAGGGGAAAAACTGTTTTTT

j_call: TRBJ2-1
v_call: TRBV4-1
clone_size: -
d_call: -
cdr3_aa: CASSQDLAIWSYNEQFF
cdr3_nt: TGCGCCAGCAGCCAAGATCTCGCGATATGGTCCTACAATGAGCAGTTCTTC

j_call: TRBJ2-1
v_call: TRBV6-1
clone_size: -
d_call: TRBD2
cdr3_aa: CAGGEREGHDEQFF
cdr3_nt: TGTGCCGGGGGGGAGCGGGAGGGCCACGATGAGCAGTTCTTC

j_call: TRBJ2-7
v_call: TRBV21-1
clone_size: -
d_call: -
cdr3_aa: CASSPQGSSGDTAYEQYF
cdr3_nt: TGTGCCAGCAGCCCCCAGGGGTCTAGCGGGGACACCGCCTACGAGCAGTACTTC

j_call: TRBJ2-5
v_call: TRBV24-1
clone_size: few
d_call: -
cdr3_aa: CATSEPQGGETQYF
cdr3_nt: TGTGCCACCAGTGAACCCCAGGGAGGCGAGACCCAGTACTTC

j_call: TRBJ2-7
v_call: TRBV20-1
clone_size: -
d_call: -
cdr3_aa: CSARGWAVYEQYF
cdr3_nt: TGCAGTGCTAGGGGGTGGGCTGTCTACGAGCAGTACTTC

j_call: TRBJ1-2
v_call: TRBV12-3/TRBV12-4
clone_size: -
d_call: -
cdr3_aa: CASSLLPGSKQVTF
cdr3_nt: TGTGCCAGCAGTTTACTCCCTGGCAGTAAGCAGGTCACCTTC

j_call: TRBJ1-5
v_call: TRBV27
clone_size: once
d_call: -
cdr3_aa: CASSFGGGVGQPQHF
cdr3_nt: TGTGCCAGCAGTTTTGGGGGTGGCGTAGGTCAGCCCCAGCATTTT

j_call: TRBJ2-3
v_call: TRBV11-2
clone_size: few
d_call: TRBD1
cdr3_aa: CASSSNRGVRYAYF
cdr3_nt: TGTGCCAGCAGCTCCAACAGGGGCGTCAGATACGCGTATTTT

j_call: TRBJ2-3
v_call: TRBV2
clone_size: few
d_call: -
cdr3_aa: CASRILRERPDTQYF
cdr3_nt: TGTGCCAGCAGGATCCTAAGGGAGCGCCCAGATACGCAGTATTTT

j_call: TRBJ1-2
v_call: TRBV20-1
clone_size: few
d_call: TRBD1
cdr3_aa: CSATAPTGANGYTF
cdr3_nt: TGCAGTGCTACAGCCCCTACAGGGGCCAACGGCTACACCTTC

j_call: TRBJ2-1
v_call: TRBV20-1
clone_size: -
d_call: TRBD1
cdr3_aa: CSAGGGGDEQFF
cdr3_nt: TGCAGTGCAGGGGGCGGTGGGGATGAGCAGTTCTTC

j_call: TRBJ2-1
v_call: TRBV9
clone_size: -
d_call: TRBD2
cdr3_aa: CASSFPNRSREGRWNEQFF
cdr3_nt: TGTGCCAGCAGCTTCCCCAACCGAAGCCGGGAGGGCCGCTGGAATGAGCAGTTCTTC

j_call: TRBJ2-5
v_call: TRBV5-1
clone_size: -
d_call: -
cdr3_aa: CASSLPRGARETQYF
cdr3_nt: TGCGCCAGCAGCTTGCCCCGGGGGGCTCGGGAGACCCAGTACTTC

j_call: TRBJ1-2
v_call: TRBV7-9
clone_size: -
d_call: -
cdr3_aa: CASSPGTDLSGYTF
cdr3_nt: TGTGCCAGCAGCCCTGGGACCGACCTCTCTGGCTACACCTTC

j_call: TRBJ2-7
v_call: TRBV24-1
clone_size: -
d_call: -
cdr3_aa: CATSDPRRGYEQYF
cdr3_nt: TGTGCCACCAGTGATCCCCGCAGGGGCTACGAGCAGTACTTC

j_call: TRBJ2-1
v_call: TRBV29-1
clone_size: few
d_call: TRBD2
cdr3_aa: CSVEGTSGSSYNEQFF
cdr3_nt: TGCAGCGTTGAAGGTACTAGCGGGAGCTCCTACAATGAGCAGTTCTTC

j_call: TRBJ2-7
v_call: TRBV20-1
clone_size: -
d_call: -
cdr3_aa: CSARTGIAYEQYF
cdr3_nt: TGCAGTGCTAGAACAGGGATAGCCTACGAGCAGTACTTC

j_call: TRBJ1-2
v_call: TRBV5-1
clone_size: -
d_call: -
cdr3_aa: CASSRGSGGYTF
cdr3_nt: TGCGCCAGCAGCCGAGGTTCCGGTGGCTACACCTTC

j_call: TRBJ1-5
v_call: TRBV20-1
clone_size: once
d_call: -
cdr3_aa: CSASMGVDQPQHF
cdr3_nt: TGCAGTGCTAGTATGGGTGTGGATCAGCCCCAGCATTTT

j_call: TRBJ2-1
v_call: TRBV7-2
clone_size: -
d_call: TRBD1
cdr3_aa: CASSSGQGVGDEQFF
cdr3_nt: TGTGCCAGCAGCTCGGGACAGGGGGTCGGGGATGAGCAGTTCTTC

j_call: TRBJ2-6
v_call: TRBV5-6
clone_size: -
d_call: -
cdr3_aa: CASSFVGSSGANVLTF
cdr3_nt: TGTGCCAGCAGCTTTGTAGGGTCCTCTGGGGCCAACGTCCTGACTTTC

j_call: TRBJ2-1
v_call: TRBV7-3
clone_size: -
d_call: TRBD2
cdr3_aa: CASSPGVAGANNEQFF
cdr3_nt: TGTGCCAGCAGCCCCGGCGTAGCGGGAGCAAACAATGAGCAGTTCTTC

j_call: TRBJ2-1
v_call: TRBV18
clone_size: -
d_call: TRBD2
cdr3_aa: CASSPLGLAGDYNEQFF
cdr3_nt: TGTGCCAGCTCACCTTTGGGACTAGCGGGGGACTACAATGAGCAGTTCTTC

j_call: TRBJ2-5
v_call: TRBV5-1
clone_size: -
d_call: -
cdr3_aa: CASSSSLDSGETQYF
cdr3_nt: TGCGCCAGCAGCTCATCTCTAGACAGCGGCGAGACCCAGTACTTC

j_call: TRBJ2-1
v_call: TRBV9
clone_size: many
d_call: -
cdr3_aa: CASSVVGLLGNEQFF
cdr3_nt: TGTGCCAGCAGCGTAGTTGGCCTCCTCGGCAATGAGCAGTTCTTC

j_call: TRBJ2-5
v_call: TRBV3-1
clone_size: -
d_call: -
cdr3_aa: CASSQWEQRQYF
cdr3_nt: TGTGCCAGCAGCCAATGGGAACAGCGTCAGTACTTC

j_call: TRBJ2-7
v_call: TRBV6-6
clone_size: -
d_call: -
cdr3_aa: CASSDPGLSREQYF
cdr3_nt: TGTGCCAGCAGTGATCCGGGCCTATCGCGGGAGCAGTACTTC

j_call: TRBJ1-2
v_call: TRBV7-9
clone_size: -
d_call: TRBD1
cdr3_aa: CASRLGTVANYGYTF
cdr3_nt: TGTGCCAGCAGACTGGGGACAGTAGCTAACTATGGCTACACCTTC

j_call: TRBJ1-2
v_call: TRBV14
clone_size: once
d_call: TRBD1
cdr3_aa: CASSREGAWGYGYTF
cdr3_nt: TGTGCCAGCAGCCGAGAGGGGGCCTGGGGCTATGGCTACACCTTC

j_call: TRBJ2-1
v_call: TRBV5-5
clone_size: -
d_call: -
cdr3_aa: CASSLEALRNEQFF
cdr3_nt: TGTGCCAGCAGCTTGGAGGCCCTCCGCAATGAGCAGTTCTTC

j_call: TRBJ2-1
v_call: TRBV15
clone_size: -
d_call: -
cdr3_aa: CATSRDLREQFF
cdr3_nt: TGTGCCACCAGCAGAGACCTTAGGGAGCAGTTCTTC

j_call: TRBJ1-5
v_call: TRBV20-1
clone_size: -
d_call: -
cdr3_aa: CSARGTGGLQFQHF
cdr3_nt: TGCAGTGCTAGGGGGACCGGGGGTTTACAGTTCCAGCATTTT

j_call: TRBJ1-6
v_call: TRBV9
clone_size: -
d_call: -
cdr3_aa: CASSRGGWGSPLHF
cdr3_nt: TGTGCCAGCAGCCGCGGAGGTTGGGGTTCACCCCTCCACTTT

j_call: TRBJ1-2
v_call: TRBV15
clone_size: -
d_call: -
cdr3_aa: CATSIGGVQSNYGYTF
cdr3_nt: TGTGCCACCAGCATTGGTGGGGTACAGTCTAACTATGGCTACACCTTC

j_call: TRBJ2-5
v_call: TRBV7-2
clone_size: -
d_call: TRBD1
cdr3_aa: CASSYTGVLQETQYF
cdr3_nt: TGTGCCAGCAGCTATACAGGGGTCCTACAAGAGACCCAGTACTTC

j_call: TRBJ1-5
v_call: TRBV27
clone_size: -
d_call: TRBD1
cdr3_aa: CASPGGIKNQPQHF
cdr3_nt: TGTGCCAGTCCAGGGGGCATAAAGAATCAGCCCCAGCATTTT

j_call: TRBJ2-1
v_call: TRBV20-1
clone_size: few
d_call: TRBD2
cdr3_aa: CSALSGSSGINEQFF
cdr3_nt: TGCAGTGCCCTCTCCGGGAGTAGCGGGATCAATGAGCAGTTCTTC

j_call: TRBJ2-5
v_call: TRBV28
clone_size: -
d_call: -
cdr3_aa: CASSVPGQGNPYF
cdr3_nt: TGTGCCAGCAGTGTCCCGGGACAAGGTAATCCGTACTTC

j_call: TRBJ1-1
v_call: TRBV5-1
clone_size: -
d_call: -
cdr3_aa: CASSFGQSTEAFF
cdr3_nt: TGCGCCAGCAGCTTTGGACAGAGCACTGAAGCTTTCTTT

j_call: TRBJ2-5
v_call: TRBV20-1
clone_size: few
d_call: -
cdr3_aa: CSARDLREETQYF
cdr3_nt: TGCAGTGCTAGAGATTTAAGGGAAGAGACCCAGTACTTC

j_call: TRBJ2-4
v_call: TRBV6-1
clone_size: once
d_call: TRBD1
cdr3_aa: CASSEARQGASIQYF
cdr3_nt: TGTGCCAGCAGTGAAGCCCGACAGGGGGCAAGCATTCAGTACTTC

j_call: TRBJ2-5
v_call: TRBV7-3
clone_size: -
d_call: -
cdr3_aa: CASSPGGAEETQYF
cdr3_nt: TGTGCCAGCAGCCCTGGGGGTGCGGAAGAGACCCAGTACTTC

j_call: TRBJ2-1
v_call: TRBV20-1
clone_size: few
d_call: -
cdr3_aa: CSARAASRTYNEQFF
cdr3_nt: TGCAGTGCTAGAGCGGCTAGCCGAACCTACAATGAGCAGTTCTTC

j_call: TRBJ2-5
v_call: TRBV6-1
clone_size: few
d_call: -
cdr3_aa: CASSERRRVPQETQYF
cdr3_nt: TGTGCCAGCAGTGAAAGGCGGAGGGTCCCTCAAGAGACCCAGTACTTC

j_call: TRBJ2-7
v_call: TRBV7-9
clone_size: -
d_call: -
cdr3_aa: CASSVAAGRTYEQYF
cdr3_nt: TGTGCCAGCAGCGTCGCGGCCGGGCGGACCTACGAGCAGTACTTC

j_call: TRBJ2-5
v_call: TRBV5-1
clone_size: -
d_call: -
cdr3_aa: CASVSEETQYF
cdr3_nt: TGCGCCAGCGTATCCGAAGAGACCCAGTACTTC

j_call: TRBJ2-1
v_call: TRBV6-2/TRBV6-3
clone_size: -
d_call: -
cdr3_aa: CASSFVPIGYNEQFF
cdr3_nt: TGTGCCAGCAGTTTCGTCCCAATCGGTTACAATGAGCAGTTCTTC

j_call: TRBJ2-3
v_call: TRBV3-1
clone_size: -
d_call: -
cdr3_aa: CASRDNGIDTQYF
cdr3_nt: TGTGCCAGCAGAGACAACGGGATAGATACGCAGTATTTT

j_call: TRBJ2-3
v_call: TRBV6-5
clone_size: -
d_call: TRBD2
cdr3_aa: CASFPLGAGADTQYF
cdr3_nt: TGTGCCAGCTTTCCCCTGGGAGCGGGAGCAGATACGCAGTATTTT

j_call: TRBJ2-7
v_call: TRBV7-9
clone_size: few
d_call: -
cdr3_aa: CASSSRGSAAKNEQYF
cdr3_nt: TGTGCCAGCAGCTCCCGTGGAAGCGCGGCGAAAAACGAGCAGTACTTC

j_call: TRBJ2-1
v_call: TRBV24-1
clone_size: -
d_call: -
cdr3_aa: CATSDLGNGRNNNEQFF
cdr3_nt: TGTGCCACCAGTGATTTGGGAAACGGACGGAATAACAATGAGCAGTTCTTC